Shown below are 10 T cell receptor beta chains from a single sample sequenced in a study of T cell responses to AZD1222 COVID-19 vaccine (TCRdb year 2021). The time point label on this specimen signifies: baseline before first vaccination. Explained via the paper, the treatment or condition label denotes: meningococcal conjugate vaccine given as trial control. Receptor amplification or capture employed the immunoSEQ multiplex PCR assay. TCRdb obtained this table from immuneACCESS and retained in-frame rearrangements with V and J assigned. These tables miss some clones; where compared with another copy, unresolved V genes account for less than half of the shortfall, and the remainder is unexplained. This sample lists 200,000 or so clones; approximately 87% were detected once. The top ten clonotypes cover less than 3% of the sample. Source: peripheral blood, taken on day 0 of MenACWY control vaccination. These receptors all come from an adult in good health.

V gene TRBV9 combines with J gene TRBJ2-2; a possible D gene is TRBD1 (6 bases). Germline V gene lookup returns CDR1 SGDLS and CDR2 YYNGEE. Trimming pared 1 base from V and 6 bases from J, leaving 13 bases between. This CDR3 spans 15 amino acids. The CDR3 loop is CASSVRGIGSGELFF. CDR3 DNA: TGTGCCAGCAGCGTAAGGGGGATCGGATCCGGGGAGCTGTTTTTT.

CDR3 nucleotides: TGCAGCGTTGTGGTCAGGGTGAATTTACGCTATGGCTACACCTTC. Protein: CSVVVRVNLRYGYTF. The V gene is TRBV29-1, the J gene TRBJ1-2, with D tentatively TRBD1 (5 bases). Germline V gene data show CDR1 as SQVTM and CDR2 as ANQGSEA. The CDR3 is made up of 15 amino acids. Trimming left V 4 bases short and J 4 bases short, with 19 bases between.

The chain joins TRBV6-1 to TRBJ1-1; D is ambiguous. Germline CDR1 reads MNHNS; CDR2 reads SASEGT. The CDR3 covers 13 residues. The V and J ends lost 2 bases and 1 base respectively, with 5 bases between them. The chain's CDR3 is CASSESGNTEAFF. The CDR3 DNA is TGTGCCAGCAGTGAATCGGGGAACACTGAAGCTTTCTTT.

This chain connects TRBV5-6 to TRBJ1-1, with D hard to call. In germline, CDR1 is SGHDT, CDR2 YYEEEE. This CDR3 has 13 residues. V was clipped by 2 bases and J by 0 bases, with 5 bases between them. The CDR3, as DNA: TGTGCCAGCAGCTTTAGGTTGAACACTGAAGCTTTCTTT. The encoded protein is CASSFRLNTEAFF.

This clone was recorded only once. This chain connects TRBV27 to TRBJ2-1, with 9 bases lining up with TRBD1. This CDR3 is built from 13 residues. Germline V gene sequence: CDR1 MNHEY, CDR2 SMNVEV (reference sequence). Trimming cost V 4 bases and J 7 bases; bases outside gene matches: 2. CDR3 in amino acids: CASSSGQGNEQFF. The CDR3 coding sequence is TGTGCCAGCAGTTCGGGACAGGGTAATGAGCAGTTCTTC.

The gene calls are TRBV27 and TRBJ2-3; D uncertain. In germline, CDR1 is MNHEY, CDR2 SMNVEV (reference sequence). V lost 1 base and J 2 bases, leaving 4 bases between the germline ends. The CDR3 has 13 residues. The CDR3 region has the DNA TGTGCCAGCAGTTTATTTGACACAGATACGCAGTATTTT. Translation gives CASSLFDTDTQYF.

This clone came up once. The CDR3 sequence is CASSPTGRRTDTQYF. The CDR3 region has the DNA TGTGCCAGCAGCCCGACAGGGAGGAGAACAGATACGCAGTATTTT. The V call is TRBV14, the J call TRBJ2-3, with a possible D match to TRBD1 (7 bases). CDR1 and CDR2 from the germline V gene are SGHDN and FVKESK. V was cut by 4 bases and J by 3 bases, with 14 bases left in between. The length of the CDR3 is 15 residues.

V usage is TRBV19 and J usage is TRBJ1-3; D gene unclear. The CDR3 extends over 15 amino acids. Trimming cost V 5 bases and J 0 bases, with 11 bases left between them. Germline-derived CDR1 and CDR2 are LNHDA and SQIVND (reference sequence). The CDR3 bases are TGTGCCAGTAGTTCCACACCGTACTCTGGAAACACCATATATTTT. As protein: CASSSTPYSGNTIYF.

J is TRBJ1-2 and V is TRBV18; D is undetermined. The germline V and J ends were trimmed by 6 bases and 2 bases, with 16 bases remaining between them. The CDR3 is 15 residues long. Per the germline V gene, CDR1 is KGHSH and CDR2 is LQKENI. The CDR3 loop is CASSYEQPPNYGYTF. In DNA form, the CDR3 reads TGTGCCAGCTCTTACGAGCAGCCCCCAAACTATGGCTACACCTTC.

CDR3 sequence: CASSLGTSDSSEQFF. CDR3 nucleotide sequence: TGCGCCAGCAGCTTGGGGACTAGCGATTCTTCTGAGCAGTTCTTC. This sequence joins TRBV5-1 and TRBJ2-1; 9 positions agree with TRBD2. Germline CDR1 and CDR2: SGHRS and YFSETQ. J gave up 9 bases and V 0 bases, and 7 bases lay outside the gene matches. The CDR3 is 15 amino acids.